The 20 T cell receptor beta chains below come from one sample, sequenced in a study of blood T cells in healthy people across ages. For the second PCR, which ran for 7 to 11 cycles, a sample-barcoded 5' primer and a J-beta primer mix were used. TCRdb analysed the 5' RACE reads with MiXCR anew, one entry per CDR3 protein. The sample yields 1.5 million to 2 million distinct CDR3 sequences, approximately 39% seen once. The sample comprised blood. These receptors all stem from a human donor in good health.

Here the CDR3 reads CASSPQVYGSHF. CDR3 bases: TGTGCCAGCAGTCCCCAGGTTTACGGGTCCCACTTT. This chain joins TRBV28 and TRBJ1-6, with D unclear. The V end lost 5 bases, the J end lost 18 bases, and 17 bases lay between the germline ends. This CDR3 region has 12 residues. Germline CDR1 and CDR2: MDHEN and SYDVKM. The complete variable domain, with remaining parts taken from reference TRBV28 and TRBJ1-6, reads DVKVTQSSRYLVKRTGEKVFLECVQDMDHENMFWYRQDPGLGLRLIYFSYDVKMKEKGDIPEGYSVSREKKERFSLILESASTNQTSMYLCASSPQVYGSHFGNGTRLTVT.

The gene calls are TRBV7-2 and TRBJ1-6, with TRBD1 matching 7 bases. V gave up 2 bases and J gave up 10 bases; unmatched junction bases: 5. Germline CDR1 SGHTA, CDR2 FQGNSA. The CDR3 extends over 14 amino acids. Here the CDR3 DNA reads TGTGCCAGCAGCTTATCGGACAGGCGGTCACCCCTCCACTTT. It is translated as CASSLSDRRSPLHF.

The chain couples TRBV20-1 to TRBJ2-1; weak D call: TRBD2 (6 bases). The CDR3 consists of 11 residues. V was trimmed by 5 bases and J by 8 bases, leaving 10 bases between them. CDR1 is DFQATT, CDR2 SNEGSKA, per germline (reference sequence). As DNA, the CDR3 is TGCAGTGCTGAGGGACTCCATGAGCAGTTCTTC. Its protein is CSAEGLHEQFF.

The table lists this clonotype with a few counts. This chain joins TRBV28 and TRBJ2-1; D may match TRBD1 or TRBD2 (5 bases each). There are 22 residues in the CDR3. Germline CDR1 is MDHEN and CDR2 is SYDVKM. V gave up 2 bases and J gave up 8 bases, with 37 bases separating them. The CDR3 DNA is TGTGCCAGCAGTTTAACAGGACTCAACGACTTAGAATCGTTGGTATGGGGCCATGAGCAGTTCTTC. Translated: CASSLTGLNDLESLVWGHEQFF.

The V and J genes are TRBV7-7 and TRBJ2-3, with 9 bases lining up with TRBD1. The CDR3 spans 15 residues. In germline, CDR1 is SSHAT, CDR2 FNYEAQ (reference sequence). With 5 bases clipped from V and 3 bases from J, the junction kept 6 bases outside the gene matches. The CDR3, as DNA: TGTGCCAGCAGCCCGGACAGGGGTATGACAGATACGCAGTATTTT. Amino acids: CASSPDRGMTDTQYF. Full variable domain (outside the CDR3, taken from reference TRBV7-7 and TRBJ2-3): GAGVSQSPRYKVTKRGQDVTLRCDPISSHATLYWYQQALGQGPEFLTYFNYEAQPDKSGLPSDRFSAERPEGSISTLTIQRTEQRDSAMYRCASSPDRGMTDTQYFGPGTRLTVL.

This clonotype was detected only once. The chain couples TRBV6-2 or TRBV6-3 to TRBJ2-7; 8 bases agree with TRBD1. Germline CDR1 reads MNHEY; CDR2 reads SVGEGT. With V trimmed by 10 bases and J by 5 bases, 7 bases remained unmatched. The CDR3 contains 12 residues. CDR3 residues: CATEAGGDEQYF. The CDR3 nucleotides are TGTGCCACCGAGGCAGGGGGCGACGAGCAGTACTTC.

In this sample, this clonotype turned up a few times. The gene calls are TRBV13 and TRBJ1-2, with TRBD1 matching 9 bases. CDR1 and CDR2 (germline): PRHDT, FYEKMQ (reference sequence). Unmatched junction bases numbered 8, after V lost 5 bases and J lost 4 bases. CDR3 length: 15 residues. This chain's CDR3 is CASSRAGQGIYGYTF. DNA of the CDR3: TGTGCCAGCAGCCGGGCGGGACAGGGAATCTATGGCTACACCTTC.

The rearrangement joins TRBV6-6 to TRBJ1-2; 8 nucleotides line up with TRBD1. CDR3 size: 13 residues. Trimming took 7 bases from V and 5 from J; bases not matched to a gene: 6. The germline CDR1 and CDR2 sequences are MNHNY and SVGAGI (reference sequence). CDR3 bases: TGTGCCAGCAAGACCGGACAGGGTTATGGCTACACCTTC. As protein: CASKTGQGYGYTF.

This clonotype was seen more than once but under ten times. J is TRBJ1-4 and V is TRBV4-1; possible D gene TRBD1, 6 bases. There are 15 residues in the CDR3. V was trimmed by 2 bases and J by 6 bases, leaving 13 bases between them. The germline gives CDR1 MGHRA, CDR2 YSYEKL. The chain's CDR3 is CASSQLPGQYEKLFF. CDR3 in DNA: TGCGCCAGCAGCCAACTTCCGGGACAATATGAAAAACTGTTTTTT.

This clonotype turned up a few times. Compared with germline, one end of the junction differs, possibly owing to a read error. This chain links TRBV20-1 with TRBJ2-3; 7 bases agree with TRBD1. The CDR3 extends over 15 amino acids. The germline V gene encodes CDR1 DFQATT and CDR2 SNEGSKA (reference sequence). CDR3 nucleotides: TGTAGTGCTTCAACGCCTAGGGGGCAGATAGATACGCAGTATTTT. It codes for CSASTPRGQIDTQYF.

The chain has TRBV6-5 and TRBJ2-1; D is possibly TRBD1 (5 bases). Germline V gene lookup returns CDR1 MNHEY and CDR2 SVGAGI. This CDR3 has 13 residues. The ends were cut back, 5 bases at V and 12 bases at J, with 17 bases in the middle. Here the CDR3 reads CASSPQGRGGQFF. DNA of the CDR3: TGTGCCAGCAGTCCCCAGGGAAGGGGTGGGCAGTTCTTC.

This chain uses TRBV20-1 with TRBJ2-7; weak D call: TRBD2 (5 bases). CDR3 size: 15 residues. Trimming cost V 3 bases and J 3 bases, with 18 bases left between them. Germline CDR1 reads DFQATT; CDR2 reads SNEGSKA (reference sequence). The CDR3 is CSASLGPRGVYEQYF. As DNA, the CDR3 is TGCAGTGCTAGTCTCGGGCCCCGGGGTGTCTACGAGCAGTACTTC.

The V call is TRBV10-3, the J call TRBJ1-1, with D uncertain. This CDR3 contains 14 residues. With 7 bases removed from V and 4 bases from J, the gap between germline ends came to 16 bases. Looked up from germline, CDR1 is ENHRY and CDR2 is SYGVKD. CDR3 in DNA: TGTGCCATCACCCGGGGAGGTCCCCTCACTGAAGCTTTCTTT. Protein: CAITRGGPLTEAFF.

This clonotype showed up just a few times. The V call is TRBV27, the J call TRBJ1-4; D is unclear. This CDR3 contains 15 residues. The ends were cut back, 1 base at V and 4 bases at J, with 10 bases in the middle. CDR1 is MNHEY, CDR2 SMNVEV, per germline (reference sequence). The CDR3 sequence is CASSLFAGLNEKLFF. CDR3 nucleotide sequence: TGTGCCAGCAGTTTATTTGCGGGTCTTAATGAAAAACTGTTTTTT. The full variable domain, completed using reference TRBV27 and TRBJ1-4, is EAQVTQNPRYLITVTGKKLTVTCSQNMNHEYMSWYRQDPGLGLRQIYYSMNVEVTDKGDVPEGYKVSRKEKRNFPLILESPSPNQTSLYFCASSLFAGLNEKLFFGSGTQLSVL.

This clonotype was recorded a few times. DNA of the CDR3: TGTGCCAGCAGTTTAGTGTTGACAGATGGCTACACCTTC. This gives the protein CASSLVLTDGYTF. V usage is TRBV12-3 or TRBV12-4 and J usage is TRBJ1-2; TRBD1 is a possible D gene (5 bases). V was trimmed by 1 base and J by 6 bases, leaving 9 bases between them. The CDR3 has 13 amino acids.

The rearrangement links TRBV11-2 to TRBJ2-3; TRBD1 or TRBD2 may be the D gene (5 bases each). V lost 5 bases, J lost 2 bases, and 17 bases lay in between. This CDR3 has 16 amino acids. Germline loops: CDR1 SGHAT, CDR2 FQNNGV. CDR3 in amino acids: CASSRGTSLTTDTQYF. CDR3 in DNA: TGTGCCAGCAGCCGAGGGACCTCGCTCACCACAGATACGCAGTATTTT.

Concerning this clonotype itself: The junction does not match germline at one end; this may be a read error. V and J are TRBV7-2 and TRBJ2-1, with 8 bases aligning to TRBD2. The length of the CDR3 is 16 residues. CDR1 is SGHTA and CDR2 is FQGNSA in the germline V gene. The CDR3 bases are TGTGCCAGCAGCTTAGGGCGGGGGGTCTCCGACAATGAGCAGTTCTTC. Protein: CASSLGRGVSDNEQFF.

This chain uses TRBV7-6 with TRBJ2-7; 8 nucleotides agree with TRBD1. Germline CDR1 is SGHVS and CDR2 is FNYEAQ. This CDR3 has 14 amino acids. With 3 bases clipped from V and 6 bases from J, the junction kept 7 bases outside the gene matches. The CDR3 nucleotides are TGTGCCAGCAGCTTGAGTAGGACAGGGACCGAGCAGTACTTC. Its translation is CASSLSRTGTEQYF.

This clonotype has ten or more counts. The rearrangement joins TRBV6-2 or TRBV6-3 to TRBJ2-1; D is uncertain. Trimming took 4 bases from V and 7 from J, leaving 29 bases between them. CDR1 and CDR2 (germline): MNHEY, SVGEGT. This CDR3 comprises 19 residues. The CDR3: CASSWEGGTGVGYRNEQFF. DNA for the CDR3: TGTGCCAGCAGTTGGGAAGGCGGAACCGGTGTCGGGTATAGGAATGAGCAGTTCTTC.

Only one count was recorded for this clonotype. Relative to the germline gene, one junction end is altered; a read error may explain this. CDR3 in DNA: TGTGCCAGTACTATACAGTCGAGCTCCTACAATGAGCAGTTCTTC. Translated, it gives CASTIQSSSYNEQFF. The chain recombines TRBV19 with TRBJ2-1; D is unclear. The CDR3 spans 15 residues. CDR1 is LNHDA and CDR2 is SQIVND in the germline V gene (reference sequence).